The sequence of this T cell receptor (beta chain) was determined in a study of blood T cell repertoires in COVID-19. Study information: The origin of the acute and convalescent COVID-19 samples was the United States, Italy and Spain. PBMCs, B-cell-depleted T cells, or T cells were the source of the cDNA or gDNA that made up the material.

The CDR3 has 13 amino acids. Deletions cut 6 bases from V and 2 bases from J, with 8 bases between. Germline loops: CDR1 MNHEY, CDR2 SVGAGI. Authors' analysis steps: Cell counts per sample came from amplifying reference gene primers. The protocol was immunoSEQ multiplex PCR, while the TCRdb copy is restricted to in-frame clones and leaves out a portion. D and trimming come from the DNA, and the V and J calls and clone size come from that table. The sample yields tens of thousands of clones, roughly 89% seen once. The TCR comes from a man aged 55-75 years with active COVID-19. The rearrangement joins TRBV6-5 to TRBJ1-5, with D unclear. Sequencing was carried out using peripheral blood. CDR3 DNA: TGTGCCAGCAGGATGAGGGGCAATCAGCCCCAGCATTTT. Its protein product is CASRMRGNQPQHF.